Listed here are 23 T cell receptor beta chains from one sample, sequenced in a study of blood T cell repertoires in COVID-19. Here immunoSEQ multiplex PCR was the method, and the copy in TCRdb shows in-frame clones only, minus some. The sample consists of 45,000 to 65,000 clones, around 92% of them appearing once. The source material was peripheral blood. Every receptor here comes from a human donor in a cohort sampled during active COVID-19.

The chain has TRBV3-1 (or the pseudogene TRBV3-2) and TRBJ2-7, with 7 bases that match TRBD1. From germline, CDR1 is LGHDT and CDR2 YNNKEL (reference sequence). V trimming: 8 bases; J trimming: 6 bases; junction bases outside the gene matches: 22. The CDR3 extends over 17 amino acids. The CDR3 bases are TGTGCCAGCCTATCGGGACAGTGCTTCCAGACGCCAGGCGAGCAGTACTTC. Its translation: CASLSGQCFQTPGEQYF.

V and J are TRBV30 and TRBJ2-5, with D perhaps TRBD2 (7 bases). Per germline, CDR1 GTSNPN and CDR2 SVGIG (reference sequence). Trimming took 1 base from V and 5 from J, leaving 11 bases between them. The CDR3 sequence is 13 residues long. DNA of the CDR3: TGTGCCTGGAGTGGGGGGGGCATCGAGACCCAGTACTTC. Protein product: CAWSGGGIETQYF.

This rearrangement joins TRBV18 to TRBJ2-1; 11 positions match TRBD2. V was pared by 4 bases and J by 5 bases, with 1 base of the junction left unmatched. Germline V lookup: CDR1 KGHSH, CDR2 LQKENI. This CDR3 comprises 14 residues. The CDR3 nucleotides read TGTGCCAGCTCACAGGGACTAGCGGACAATGAGCAGTTCTTC. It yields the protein CASSQGLADNEQFF.

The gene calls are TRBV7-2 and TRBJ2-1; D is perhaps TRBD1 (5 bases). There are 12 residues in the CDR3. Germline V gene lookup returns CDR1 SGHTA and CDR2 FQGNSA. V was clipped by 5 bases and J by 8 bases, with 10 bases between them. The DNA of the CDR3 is TGTGCCAGCAGCCCAGGACACTATGAGCAGTTCTTC. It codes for CASSPGHYEQFF. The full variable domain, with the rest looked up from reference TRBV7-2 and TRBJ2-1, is GAGVSQSPSNKVTEKGKDVELRCDPISGHTALYWYRQSLGQGLEFLIYFQGNSAPDKSGLPSDRFSAERTGGSVSTLTIQRTQQEDSAVYLCASSPGHYEQFFGPGTRLTVL.

CDR3 coding DNA: TGTGCCAGCAGTTCCCAACAGGGATCCCGGGGTGGCTACACCTTC. Translating it yields CASSSQQGSRGGYTF. This chain links TRBV7-2 with TRBJ1-2, with a weak D call TRBD1 (6 bases). Trimming left V 6 bases short and J 7 bases short, with 21 bases between. CDR1 is SGHTA and CDR2 is FQGNSA in the germline V gene. This CDR3 contains 15 residues.

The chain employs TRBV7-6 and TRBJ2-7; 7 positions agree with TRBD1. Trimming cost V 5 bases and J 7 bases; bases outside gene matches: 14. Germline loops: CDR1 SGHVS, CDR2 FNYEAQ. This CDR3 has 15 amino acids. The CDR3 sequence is CASSGYRGRVGEQYF. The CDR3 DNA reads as TGTGCCAGCAGCGGGTACAGGGGCCGGGTGGGGGAGCAGTACTTC.

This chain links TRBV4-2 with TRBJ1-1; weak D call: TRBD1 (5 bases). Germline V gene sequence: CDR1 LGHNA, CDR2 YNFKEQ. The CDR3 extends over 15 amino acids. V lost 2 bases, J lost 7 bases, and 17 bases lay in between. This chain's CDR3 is CASSQSGASGFEAFF. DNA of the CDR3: TGTGCCAGCAGCCAAAGCGGGGCTTCCGGTTTTGAAGCTTTCTTT.

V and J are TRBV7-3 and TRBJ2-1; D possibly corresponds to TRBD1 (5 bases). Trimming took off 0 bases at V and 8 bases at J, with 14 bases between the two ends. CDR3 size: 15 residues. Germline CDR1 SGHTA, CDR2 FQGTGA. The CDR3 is CASSLTSLLGHEQFF. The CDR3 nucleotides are TGTGCCAGCAGCTTAACAAGCTTACTGGGGCATGAGCAGTTCTTC.

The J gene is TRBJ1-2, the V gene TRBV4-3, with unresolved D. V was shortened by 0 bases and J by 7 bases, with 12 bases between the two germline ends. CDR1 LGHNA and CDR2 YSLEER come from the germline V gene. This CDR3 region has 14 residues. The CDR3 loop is CASSQDAGFGGYTF. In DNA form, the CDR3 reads TGCGCCAGCAGCCAAGATGCGGGGTTCGGTGGCTACACCTTC.

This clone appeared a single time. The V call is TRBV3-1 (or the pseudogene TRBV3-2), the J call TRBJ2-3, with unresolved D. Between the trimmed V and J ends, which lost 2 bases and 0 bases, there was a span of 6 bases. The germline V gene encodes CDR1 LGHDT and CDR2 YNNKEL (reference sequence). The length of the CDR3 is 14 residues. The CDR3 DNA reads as TGTGCCAGCAGCCAATCCCTTAGCACAGATACGCAGTATTTT. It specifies CASSQSLSTDTQYF.

CDR3 residues: CASTARGGYPGNTIYF. The CDR3 nucleotides are TGTGCCAGCACGGCCAGAGGGGGCTACCCTGGAAACACCATATATTTT. The gene calls are TRBV7-2 and TRBJ1-3; 7 bases match TRBD1. Losses at the gene ends were 7 bases for V and 2 bases for J; bases not matched to a gene: 11. The CDR3 consists of 16 residues. Germline values: CDR1 SGHTA, CDR2 FQGNSA.

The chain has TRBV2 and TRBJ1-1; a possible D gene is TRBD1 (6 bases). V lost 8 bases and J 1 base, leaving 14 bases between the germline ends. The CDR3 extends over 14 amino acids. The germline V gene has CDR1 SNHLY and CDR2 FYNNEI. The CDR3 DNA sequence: TGTGCCAGCTCTCCTCGGGACAAGAACACTGAAGCTTTCTTT. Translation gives CASSPRDKNTEAFF. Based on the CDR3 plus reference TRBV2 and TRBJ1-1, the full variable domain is EPEVTQTPSHQVTQMGQEVILRCVPISNHLYFYWYRQILGQKVEFLVSFYNNEISEKSEIFDDQFSVERPDGSNFTLKIRSTKLEDSAMYFCASSPRDKNTEAFFGQGTRLTVV.

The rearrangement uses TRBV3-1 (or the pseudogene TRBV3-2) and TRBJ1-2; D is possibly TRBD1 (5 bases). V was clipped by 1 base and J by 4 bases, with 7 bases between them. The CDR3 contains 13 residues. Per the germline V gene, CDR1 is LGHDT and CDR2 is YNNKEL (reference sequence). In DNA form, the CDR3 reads TGTGCCAGCAGCCAAGGGGGCTTCTATGGCTACACCTTC. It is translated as CASSQGGFYGYTF.

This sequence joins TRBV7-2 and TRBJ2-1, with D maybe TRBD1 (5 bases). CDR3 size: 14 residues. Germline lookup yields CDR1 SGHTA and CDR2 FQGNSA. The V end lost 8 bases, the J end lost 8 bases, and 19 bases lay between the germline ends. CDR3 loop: CASGRQGSNHEQFF. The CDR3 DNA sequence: TGTGCCAGCGGCCGGCAGGGAAGTAACCATGAGCAGTTCTTC.

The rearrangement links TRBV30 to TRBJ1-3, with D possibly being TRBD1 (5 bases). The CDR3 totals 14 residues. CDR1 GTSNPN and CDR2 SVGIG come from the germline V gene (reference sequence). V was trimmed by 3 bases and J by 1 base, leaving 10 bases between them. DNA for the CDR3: TGTGCCTGGAGAGGGGCTCCTTCTGGAAACACCATATATTTT. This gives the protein CAWRGAPSGNTIYF.

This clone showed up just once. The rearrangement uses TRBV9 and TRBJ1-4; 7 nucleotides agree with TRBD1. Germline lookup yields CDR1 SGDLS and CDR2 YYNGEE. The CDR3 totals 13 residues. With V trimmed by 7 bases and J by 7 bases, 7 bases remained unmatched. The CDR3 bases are TGTGCCAGCTCAGGGGCAGGGGGTGAAAAACTGTTTTTT. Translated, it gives CASSGAGGEKLFF.

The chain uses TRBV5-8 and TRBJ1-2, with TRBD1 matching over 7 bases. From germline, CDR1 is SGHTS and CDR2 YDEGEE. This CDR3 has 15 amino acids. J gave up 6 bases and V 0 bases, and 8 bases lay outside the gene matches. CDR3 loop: CASSLVWTGAHGYTF. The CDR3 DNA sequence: TGTGCCAGCAGCTTGGTTTGGACAGGCGCCCATGGCTACACCTTC.

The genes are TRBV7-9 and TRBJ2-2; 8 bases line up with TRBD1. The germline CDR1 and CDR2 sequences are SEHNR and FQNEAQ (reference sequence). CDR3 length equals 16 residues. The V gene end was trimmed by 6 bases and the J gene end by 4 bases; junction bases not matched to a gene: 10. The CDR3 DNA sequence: TGTGCCAGCAGTTATAGACAGGGGCGAGTCACCGGGGAGCTGTTTTTT. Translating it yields CASSYRQGRVTGELFF.

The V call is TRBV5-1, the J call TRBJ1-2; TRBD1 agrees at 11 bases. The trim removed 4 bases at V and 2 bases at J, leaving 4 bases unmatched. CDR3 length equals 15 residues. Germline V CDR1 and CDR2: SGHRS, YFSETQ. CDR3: CASSQGQGVNYGYTF. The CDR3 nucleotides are TGCGCCAGCAGCCAGGGACAGGGGGTGAACTATGGCTACACCTTC.

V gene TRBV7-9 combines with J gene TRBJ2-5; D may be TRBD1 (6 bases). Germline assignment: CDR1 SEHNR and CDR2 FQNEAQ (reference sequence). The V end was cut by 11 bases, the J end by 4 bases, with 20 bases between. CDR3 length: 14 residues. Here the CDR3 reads CAGMEQGRVETQYF. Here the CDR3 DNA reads TGTGCCGGAATGGAACAGGGAAGGGTAGAGACCCAGTACTTC.

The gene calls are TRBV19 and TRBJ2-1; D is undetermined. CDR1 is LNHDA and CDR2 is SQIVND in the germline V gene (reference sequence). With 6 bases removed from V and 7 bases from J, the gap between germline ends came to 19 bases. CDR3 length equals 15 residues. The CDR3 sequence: CASRRGVSWVNEQFF. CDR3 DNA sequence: TGTGCCAGTAGGCGCGGTGTAAGTTGGGTTAATGAGCAGTTCTTC.

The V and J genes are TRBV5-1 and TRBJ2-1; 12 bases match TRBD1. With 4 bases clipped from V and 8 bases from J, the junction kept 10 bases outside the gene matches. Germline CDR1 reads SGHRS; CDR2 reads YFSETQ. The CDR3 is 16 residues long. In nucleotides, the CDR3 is TGCGCCAGCAGCAAACCGGGACAGGGGGCTGCCCATGAGCAGTTCTTC. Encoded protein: CASSKPGQGAAHEQFF.

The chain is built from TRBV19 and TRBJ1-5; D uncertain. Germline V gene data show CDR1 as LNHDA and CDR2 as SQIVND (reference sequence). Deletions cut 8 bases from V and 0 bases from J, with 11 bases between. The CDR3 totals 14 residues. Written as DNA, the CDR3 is TGTGCCAGTGCGGTCAGTTCTAGCAATCAGCCCCAGCATTTT. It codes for CASAVSSSNQPQHF.